One sample yielded the 21 T cell receptor beta chains listed below, sequenced in a study of blood T cell repertoires in COVID-19. Clones were sequenced by immunoSEQ multiplex PCR, and TCRdb holds only the in-frame ones, with some missing. In the table there are tens of thousands of clones, about 82% of which are singletons. Sequenced input: peripheral blood. Receptors originate from a man aged 70-80 years with acute or convalescent COVID-19.

The gene calls are TRBV4-1 and TRBJ1-1, with TRBD1 as a possible D gene (5 bases). Looked up from germline, CDR1 is MGHRA and CDR2 is YSYEKL. Trimming took off 0 bases at V and 4 bases at J, with 15 bases between the two ends. The CDR3 totals 16 residues. The chain's CDR3 is CASSQEEAWRGTEAFF. The CDR3 bases are TGCGCCAGCAGCCAAGAGGAAGCCTGGAGGGGCACTGAAGCTTTCTTT.

The rearrangement joins TRBV19 to TRBJ1-5; TRBD1 matches 7 bases. Germline lookup yields CDR1 LNHDA and CDR2 SQIVND (reference sequence). Unmatched junction bases numbered 9, after V lost 5 bases and J lost 5 bases. This CDR3 contains 15 residues. CDR3 sequence: CASSLRGRSDQPQHF. The CDR3 DNA sequence: TGTGCCAGTAGTCTCAGGGGGAGAAGTGATCAGCCCCAGCATTTT.

The chain carries TRBV5-1 and TRBJ2-5; 10 bases map to TRBD1. This CDR3 region has 13 residues. The J segment lost 10 bases and the V segment lost 3 bases, leaving 6 bases of the junction unmatched. Per germline, CDR1 SGHRS and CDR2 YFSETQ. CDR3 residues: CASSYGQGGGQYF. The DNA for the CDR3 is TGCGCCAGCAGCTACGGACAGGGGGGAGGCCAGTACTTC.

This chain joins TRBV2 and TRBJ2-5; no clear D gene. CDR3 length: 13 amino acids. Trimming removed 3 bases at V and 4 bases at J, with 9 bases between. From germline, CDR1 is SNHLY and CDR2 FYNNEI. CDR3 amino acids: CASSEFIGETQYF. The CDR3 DNA is TGTGCCAGCAGTGAGTTTATCGGAGAGACCCAGTACTTC.

The V call is TRBV7-9, the J call TRBJ1-1, with 8 nucleotides matching TRBD1. Germline V gives CDR1 SEHNR, CDR2 FQNEAQ (reference sequence). Trimming took 0 bases from V and 11 from J; bases not matched to a gene: 2. CDR3 length: 12 residues. CDR3 in amino acids: CASSLAQGAAFF. In DNA, the CDR3 is TGTGCCAGCAGCTTAGCGCAGGGGGCGGCTTTCTTT.

The CDR3 DNA follows: TGTGCCAGCACGACCGGACAGGGGCTCTACAATGAGCAGTTCTTC. It codes for CASTTGQGLYNEQFF. This chain uses TRBV6-5 with TRBJ2-1, with 9 bases lining up with TRBD1. Unmatched junction bases numbered 7, after V lost 7 bases and J lost 3 bases. Looked up from germline, CDR1 is MNHEY and CDR2 is SVGAGI. The CDR3 has 15 residues.

This clone showed up just once. This sequence joins TRBV19 and TRBJ1-2, with TRBD1 identical over 7 bases. The CDR3 length is 15 residues. The V gene's germline CDR1 is LNHDA and CDR2 SQIVND (reference sequence). Unmatched junction bases numbered 7, after V lost 6 bases and J lost 0 bases. CDR3: CASRTGQVPNYGYTF. CDR3 nucleotides: TGTGCCAGTAGGACAGGGCAAGTGCCTAACTATGGCTACACCTTC. Together with reference TRBV19 and TRBJ1-2, the CDR3 gives the full variable domain: DGGITQSPKYLFRKEGQNVTLSCEQNLNHDAMYWYRQDPGQGLRLIYYSQIVNDFQKGDIAEGYSVSREKKESFPLTVTSAQKNPTAFYLCASRTGQVPNYGYTFGSGTRLTVV.

V usage is TRBV7-6 and J usage is TRBJ2-1; D is ambiguous. The CDR3 runs 14 residues. Trimming pared 5 bases from V and 3 bases from J, leaving 11 bases between. Germline CDR1 SGHVS, CDR2 FNYEAQ. The DNA of the CDR3 is TGTGCCAGCAGCCTAAAGTCCGACTACAATGAGCAGTTCTTC. Translating gives CASSLKSDYNEQFF.

The CDR3 sequence: CASSSSSGEKLFF. Here the CDR3 DNA reads TGTGCCAGCAGCAGCTCAAGCGGGGAAAAACTGTTTTTT. This chain links TRBV3-1 (or the pseudogene TRBV3-2) with TRBJ1-4; D not resolved. The CDR3 totals 13 residues. The ends were cut back, 5 bases at V and 8 bases at J, with 12 bases in the middle. Germline V gene sequence: CDR1 LGHDT, CDR2 YNNKEL (reference sequence).

The J gene is TRBJ2-3, the V gene TRBV6-5; 7 bases fit TRBD1. Germline CDR1 MNHEY, CDR2 SVGAGI. The CDR3 is 15 amino acids. V was pared by 10 bases and J by 1 base, with 11 bases of the junction left unmatched. CDR3 loop: CAIASGTAGTDTQYF. The CDR3 DNA reads as TGTGCCATTGCCTCCGGGACAGCTGGCACAGATACGCAGTATTTT.

The DNA of the CDR3 is TGTGCCAGCAGTTTACCCCTTCTAAACAGGGATCGGTTTGATTCACCCCTCCACTTT. Its protein is CASSLPLLNRDRFDSPLHF. The rearrangement links TRBV28 to TRBJ1-6; a possible D gene is TRBD1 (6 bases). Germline CDR1 is MDHEN and CDR2 is SYDVKM. V lost 2 bases to trimming and J lost 8 bases, with 25 bases between them. The CDR3 is 19 amino acids.

V gene TRBV18 combines with J gene TRBJ1-6; TRBD1 agrees at 9 bases. Germline V gives CDR1 KGHSH, CDR2 LQKENI. The CDR3 is 18 residues long. V dropped 5 bases and J dropped 6; count of bases not matched to a gene: 14. The CDR3 bases are TGTGCCAGCTCAAGTCGGCAGGACAGGGGTCTCCTTAATTCACCCCTCCACTTT. As protein: CASSSRQDRGLLNSPLHF.

J is TRBJ1-1 and V is TRBV5-1; perhaps TRBD1 as D (6 bases). The CDR3 totals 13 residues. Trimming removed 5 bases from V and 3 bases from J, with 11 bases in between. Germline V gene lookup returns CDR1 SGHRS and CDR2 YFSETQ. CDR3 sequence (DNA): TGCGCCAGCAGGGGGGGGGCTGACACTGAAGCTTTCTTT. Translated: CASRGGADTEAFF.

The V call is TRBV5-6, the J call TRBJ1-1; TRBD1 matches 7 bases. This CDR3 has 15 residues. CDR1 and CDR2 from the germline V gene are SGHDT and YYEEEE. The V segment lost 2 bases and the J segment 3 bases; nucleotides outside the gene matches: 7. The CDR3 nucleotides are TGTGCCAGCAGCTTACCACAGGGGCGCCACACTGAAGCTTTCTTT. Amino acids: CASSLPQGRHTEAFF.

This clone was counted only a few times. This chain uses TRBV3-1 (or the pseudogene TRBV3-2) with TRBJ2-3, with 16 positions matching TRBD2. Germline V gene sequence: CDR1 LGHDT, CDR2 YNNKEL (reference sequence). The CDR3 spans 19 residues. V lost 1 base and J lost 4; bases outside the gene matches: 8. The chain's CDR3 is CASSQGPGTSGGAADTQYF. CDR3 sequence (DNA): TGTGCCAGCAGCCAAGGGCCTGGGACTAGCGGGGGGGCTGCAGATACGCAGTATTTT.

The rearrangement joins TRBV11-2 to TRBJ2-5; TRBD2 matches 14 bases. Trimming removed 1 base from V and 3 bases from J; junction bases left unmatched: 4. Germline CDR1 is SGHAT and CDR2 is FQNNGV. This CDR3 spans 17 amino acids. This chain's CDR3 is CASSLVGLAGGEETQYF. The CDR3 nucleotides are TGTGCCAGCAGCTTAGTAGGACTAGCGGGGGGAGAAGAGACCCAGTACTTC.

Points on this clone: One end of the junction does not line up with germline, which may come from a read error. The chain carries TRBV29-1 and TRBJ2-1; 8 nucleotides agree with TRBD1. This CDR3 spans 13 amino acids. Germline loops: CDR1 SQVTM, CDR2 ANQGSEA. CDR3 in amino acids: CSVSGGEVRAGVF. DNA of the CDR3: TGCAGCGTTTCAGGGGGCGAGGTCCGGGCTGGTGTCTTC.

J is TRBJ2-3 and V is TRBV7-3; TRBD2 matches at 13 bases. Germline V gene data show CDR1 as SGHTA and CDR2 as FQGTGA. CDR3 length: 15 residues. After removal of 3 bases from V and 7 bases from J, the junction contained 4 bases not matched to a gene. The CDR3 is CASSFTSGGANTQYF. The CDR3 nucleotides read TGTGCCAGCAGCTTCACTAGCGGGGGGGCAAATACGCAGTATTTT.

V gene TRBV9 combines with J gene TRBJ2-1, with 9 bases identical to TRBD2. The junction had 5 bases not matched to a gene; V was cut back by 0 bases and J by 4 bases. The germline V gene encodes CDR1 SGDLS and CDR2 YYNGEE. This CDR3 has 16 amino acids. The CDR3 is CASSVGASGAYNEQFF. Here the CDR3 DNA reads TGTGCCAGCAGCGTAGGGGCTAGCGGGGCATACAATGAGCAGTTCTTC.

J is TRBJ2-7 and V is TRBV18; the match to TRBD1 covers 10 bases. The CDR3 length is 15 residues. With V trimmed by 2 bases and J by 2 bases, 3 bases remained unmatched. The germline V gene has CDR1 KGHSH and CDR2 LQKENI. The CDR3 protein is CASSPVGTGAYEQYF. The CDR3 DNA is TGTGCCAGCTCACCAGTAGGGACAGGGGCCTACGAGCAGTACTTC.

The genes are TRBV5-1 and TRBJ2-3; D may be TRBD1 (6 bases). Per the germline V gene, CDR1 is SGHRS and CDR2 is YFSETQ. This CDR3 contains 14 residues. The V and J ends lost 2 bases and 2 bases respectively, with 9 bases between them. CDR3 amino acids: CASSFGQNTDTQYF. The CDR3 DNA reads TGCGCCAGCAGCTTCGGACAGAACACAGATACGCAGTATTTT. The full variable domain, completed using reference TRBV5-1 and TRBJ2-3, is KAGVTQTPRYLIKTRGQQVTLSCSPISGHRSVSWYQQTPGQGLQFLFEYFSETQRNKGNFPGRFSGRQFSNSRSEMNVSTLELGDSALYLCASSFGQNTDTQYFGPGTRLTVL.